This is a list of T cell receptor beta chains from one sample in a study of shared clonotypes between healthy human individuals. The assay was immunoSEQ multiplex PCR, and TCRdb's table has in-frame clones only and misses some. The data show some 1,100,000 clones, 75% to 85% seen once. The sequencing input was memory CD4+ T cells from PBMCs. The receptors derive from a man aged 18 to 29 in good health. Some clones in this sample may be carry-over from other donors' samples. Each CDR3 is given with its conserved first and last residue. The D gene is left open where the match is weak. Rows may omit the clone size; those that give it use once, few, many or a size class.

v_call: TRBV30
d_call: TRBD1
j_call: TRBJ2-1
clone_size: -
cdr3_nt: TGTGCCTGGAGGCGGGACAGGGGCAACAATGAGCAGTTCTTC
cdr3_aa: CAWRRDRGNNEQFF

v_call: TRBV11-2
d_call: -
j_call: TRBJ2-7
clone_size: -
cdr3_nt: TGTGCCAGCAGCCCGAACAGGAATCTTGCCTACGAGCAGTACTTC
cdr3_aa: CASSPNRNLAYEQYF

v_call: TRBV28
d_call: TRBD2
j_call: TRBJ2-4
clone_size: -
cdr3_nt: TGTGCCAGCAGTTTGATCGCGGGAGGGCCTGCCAAAAACATTCAGTACTTC
cdr3_aa: CASSLIAGGPAKNIQYF

v_call: TRBV9
d_call: TRBD1
j_call: TRBJ2-3
clone_size: -
cdr3_nt: TGTGCCAGCAGCGTAGACAGGACAGGTCCCACAGATACGCAGTATTTT
cdr3_aa: CASSVDRTGPTDTQYF

v_call: TRBV19
d_call: -
j_call: TRBJ2-6
clone_size: -
cdr3_nt: TGTGCCAGTAGTTATTACACAGGGTCCGGGGCCAACGTCCTGACTTTC
cdr3_aa: CASSYYTGSGANVLTF

v_call: TRBV6-1
d_call: -
j_call: TRBJ2-7
clone_size: many
cdr3_nt: TGTGCCAGCAGTGAAAACCTAGCGCGAACCTACGAGCAGTACTTC
cdr3_aa: CASSENLARTYEQYF

v_call: TRBV28
d_call: TRBD2
j_call: TRBJ2-7
clone_size: -
cdr3_nt: TGTGCCAGCAGTTTGTGGGGCGGGACTACCTACGAGCAGTACTTC
cdr3_aa: CASSLWGGTTYEQYF

v_call: TRBV19
d_call: TRBD1
j_call: TRBJ1-5
clone_size: -
cdr3_nt: TGTGCCAGTAGTAAGACCCCACAGGGGAAGGAGCAGCCCCAGCATTTT
cdr3_aa: CASSKTPQGKEQPQHF

v_call: TRBV2
d_call: -
j_call: TRBJ2-7
clone_size: -
cdr3_nt: TGTGCCAGCGGACAAGTCTACGAGCAGTACTTC
cdr3_aa: CASGQVYEQYF

v_call: TRBV9
d_call: -
j_call: TRBJ2-2
clone_size: -
cdr3_nt: TGTGCCAGCAGCGACAGGAGGACATCGAACACCGGGGAGCTGTTTTTT
cdr3_aa: CASSDRRTSNTGELFF

v_call: TRBV28
d_call: -
j_call: TRBJ1-1
clone_size: once
cdr3_nt: TGTGCCAGCAGTTTGGACAACACTGAAGCTTTCTTT
cdr3_aa: CASSLDNTEAFF

v_call: TRBV6-5
d_call: -
j_call: TRBJ1-1
clone_size: -
cdr3_nt: TGTGCCACTGCGGTGAACACTGAAGCTTTCTTT
cdr3_aa: CATAVNTEAFF

v_call: TRBV10-3
d_call: TRBD2
j_call: TRBJ2-2
clone_size: -
cdr3_nt: TGTGCCATCAGAGGGACTAGCGGGGCAATTAACACCGGGGAGCTGTTTTTT
cdr3_aa: CAIRGTSGAINTGELFF

v_call: TRBV6-5
d_call: TRBD1
j_call: TRBJ2-3
clone_size: few
cdr3_nt: TGTGCCAGCAGAACACCGGGACAGGGGGTTGGTACGCAGTATTTT
cdr3_aa: CASRTPGQGVGTQYF

v_call: TRBV7-2
d_call: -
j_call: TRBJ2-3
clone_size: few
cdr3_nt: TGTGCCAGCAGCTTAGATCTTTCCTACACAGATACGCAGTATTTT
cdr3_aa: CASSLDLSYTDTQYF

v_call: TRBV5-5
d_call: -
j_call: TRBJ1-2
clone_size: -
cdr3_nt: TGTGCCAGCAGCCCCTCCGACCCAGACTTTGGGGGCTACACCTTC
cdr3_aa: CASSPSDPDFGGYTF

v_call: TRBV2
d_call: -
j_call: TRBJ1-1
clone_size: once
cdr3_nt: TGTGCCAGCAGTGAAGCGCTTCGAGCCAACACTGAAGCTTTCTTT
cdr3_aa: CASSEALRANTEAFF

v_call: TRBV2
d_call: TRBD2
j_call: TRBJ2-3
clone_size: -
cdr3_nt: TGTGCCAGCAGCGCTAGCGGGAGTGAGACAGATACGCAGTATTTT
cdr3_aa: CASSASGSETDTQYF

v_call: TRBV19
d_call: TRBD1
j_call: TRBJ1-5
clone_size: -
cdr3_nt: TGTGCCAGTAGTATAGCCGGGACAGGCAATCAGCCCCAGCATTTT
cdr3_aa: CASSIAGTGNQPQHF

v_call: TRBV29-1
d_call: TRBD1
j_call: TRBJ2-7
clone_size: -
cdr3_nt: TGCAGCGTTAGGGGGCCTAGAACGTACGAGCAGTACTTC
cdr3_aa: CSVRGPRTYEQYF

v_call: TRBV28
d_call: TRBD2
j_call: TRBJ2-2
clone_size: -
cdr3_nt: TGTGCCAGCAGCGGCGGGAGCCCCGGGGAGCTGTTTTTT
cdr3_aa: CASSGGSPGELFF

v_call: TRBV18
d_call: -
j_call: TRBJ2-2
clone_size: -
cdr3_nt: TGTGCCAGCTCACCACCCGGGAGAGGGGAGCTGTTTTTT
cdr3_aa: CASSPPGRGELFF

v_call: TRBV14
d_call: -
j_call: TRBJ2-7
clone_size: -
cdr3_nt: TGTGCCAGCAGCCCTGCAGGATCTCCCTACGAGCAGTACTTC
cdr3_aa: CASSPAGSPYEQYF

v_call: TRBV6-5
d_call: -
j_call: TRBJ1-2
clone_size: once
cdr3_nt: TGTGCCAGCAGTTACTCAGGGGGGGGTGGTAACTATGGCTACACCTTC
cdr3_aa: CASSYSGGGGNYGYTF

v_call: TRBV5-1
d_call: -
j_call: TRBJ2-1
clone_size: -
cdr3_nt: TGCGCCAGCAGCTTTCACAATGAGCAGTTCTTC
cdr3_aa: CASSFHNEQFF

v_call: TRBV5-1
d_call: -
j_call: TRBJ2-5
clone_size: -
cdr3_nt: TGCGCCAGCAGCTTGGCCGGGGACGGCAGGTACGAGACCCAGTACTTC
cdr3_aa: CASSLAGDGRYETQYF

v_call: TRBV9
d_call: -
j_call: TRBJ2-5
clone_size: -
cdr3_nt: TGTGCCAGCAGCGTAGAGGCAGGGTCCCTCCAAGAGACCCAGTACTTC
cdr3_aa: CASSVEAGSLQETQYF

v_call: TRBV7-9
d_call: -
j_call: TRBJ2-7
clone_size: -
cdr3_nt: TGTGCCAGCACCCGGGGGTTGGAGAGCTCCTACGAGCAGTACTTC
cdr3_aa: CASTRGLESSYEQYF

v_call: TRBV7-9
d_call: -
j_call: TRBJ2-5
clone_size: -
cdr3_nt: TGTGCCAGCAGCTCAAGCCAAATTGGTGGGGAGACCCAGTACTTC
cdr3_aa: CASSSSQIGGETQYF

v_call: TRBV6-5
d_call: TRBD1
j_call: TRBJ2-1
clone_size: -
cdr3_nt: TGTGCCAGCACTAAGGGACAGGGGAGTAGTGAGCAGTTCTTC
cdr3_aa: CASTKGQGSSEQFF

v_call: TRBV21-1
d_call: -
j_call: TRBJ2-1
clone_size: -
cdr3_nt: TGTGCCAGCAGCAAAGGCCGGGCTAGCAGTGACAATGAGCAGTTCTTC
cdr3_aa: CASSKGRASSDNEQFF

v_call: TRBV2
d_call: TRBD1
j_call: TRBJ2-1
clone_size: -
cdr3_nt: TGTGCCAGCAGGGCCGGGACAGCTTACAATGAGCAGTTCTTC
cdr3_aa: CASRAGTAYNEQFF

v_call: TRBV18
d_call: TRBD1
j_call: TRBJ2-5
clone_size: -
cdr3_nt: TGTGCCAGCTCACCACCGGCAGGGGGCCAAGAGACCCAGTACTTC
cdr3_aa: CASSPPAGGQETQYF

v_call: TRBV11-3
d_call: -
j_call: TRBJ2-5
clone_size: -
cdr3_nt: TGTGCCAGCAGCTTCGCCCCCCGCGAGACCCAGTACTTC
cdr3_aa: CASSFAPRETQYF

v_call: TRBV28
d_call: TRBD1
j_call: TRBJ1-1
clone_size: -
cdr3_nt: TGTGCCAGCAGTTCCCATTCGGGACAGGGTTATGGTGAAGCTTTCTTT
cdr3_aa: CASSSHSGQGYGEAFF

v_call: TRBV11-2
d_call: -
j_call: TRBJ2-1
clone_size: -
cdr3_nt: TGTGCCAGCAGCACCGACATGCTGTACAATGAGCAGTTCTTC
cdr3_aa: CASSTDMLYNEQFF

v_call: TRBV5-6
d_call: -
j_call: TRBJ1-3
clone_size: few
cdr3_nt: TGTGCCAGCAGCTTTCAGGGTGGTAGTAGAAACACCATATATTTT
cdr3_aa: CASSFQGGSRNTIYF

v_call: TRBV7-9
d_call: -
j_call: TRBJ2-1
clone_size: -
cdr3_nt: TGTGCCAGCAGCTTATGGGGGGACGGGAAGGCCTACAATGAGCAGTTCTTC
cdr3_aa: CASSLWGDGKAYNEQFF

v_call: TRBV28
d_call: -
j_call: TRBJ2-2
clone_size: -
cdr3_nt: TGTGCCAGCAGTTCGCCAGGGCGGGGCACCGGGGAGCTGTTTTTT
cdr3_aa: CASSSPGRGTGELFF

v_call: TRBV28
d_call: TRBD1
j_call: TRBJ1-4
clone_size: -
cdr3_nt: TGTGCCAGCCTTTCGCGGACAGGGTCTGGGGAAAAACTGTTTTTT
cdr3_aa: CASLSRTGSGEKLFF

v_call: TRBV7-9
d_call: -
j_call: TRBJ2-1
clone_size: -
cdr3_nt: TGTGCCAGCAGCTTTTCCATGCGGCTTTCGCAGTTCTTC
cdr3_aa: CASSFSMRLSQFF

v_call: TRBV5-4
d_call: -
j_call: TRBJ2-5
clone_size: -
cdr3_nt: TGTGCCAGCAGCGACGGGACCCCGGCCGGAGAGACCCAGTACTTC
cdr3_aa: CASSDGTPAGETQYF